This entry concerns a single TCR beta chain. No antigen is known for it. This entry comes from a study of PD-1 blockade in classical Hodgkin lymphoma. Data came from immunoSEQ multiplex PCR; TCRdb stores just in-frame clones and leaves some out. The top ten hold more than 25% of the sample, which has 25,000 to 35,000 clones, 70% seen once. The patients all showed relapse after autologous stem cell transplantation, while their brentuximab vedotin exposure varied. This CDR3 has 14 residues. J gave up 5 bases and V 0 bases, and 4 bases lay outside the gene matches. CDR1 is SGHDT and CDR2 is YYEEEE in the germline V gene. Study-wide results and caveats: CD4+ TCR diversity climbed significantly by C4D1, unlike CD8+ TCR diversity.

This specimen was peripheral blood mononuclear cells (PBMCs), taken before the second cycle of nivolumab. This sequence was found in a human donor with classical Hodgkin lymphoma. V is TRBV5-6 and J is TRBJ2-5; 7 bases map to TRBD1. DNA of the CDR3: TGTGCCAGCAGCTTGGTTGGCAGGGGGGAGACCCAGTACTTC. Its protein product is CASSLVGRGETQYF.